What follows are 32 T cell receptor beta chains derived from one specimen sequenced in a study of PD-1 blockade in classical Hodgkin lymphoma. Here immunoSEQ multiplex PCR was the method, and the copy in TCRdb shows in-frame clones only, minus some. The profile shows roughly 70,000 clones, more than 85% of them singletons. Time point noted: newly diagnosed, previously untreated cHL patient sample. Material for sequencing was peripheral blood mononuclear cells (PBMCs). The receptor source for this set is a human donor with classical Hodgkin lymphoma.

The chain joins TRBV7-8 to TRBJ1-2; D is ambiguous. V was clipped by 4 bases and J by 8 bases, with 17 bases between them. The CDR3 has 14 amino acids. CDR1 and CDR2 from the germline V gene are SGHVS and FQNEAQ. The CDR3: CASSWRVPLSGYTF. The DNA for the CDR3 is TGTGCCAGCAGCTGGAGAGTACCATTGTCAGGCTACACCTTC.

The CDR3 loop is CASPRGTGETGELFF. The DNA of the CDR3 is TGTGCCAGCCCCAGGGGGACAGGCGAAACCGGGGAGCTGTTTTTT. The chain carries TRBV27 and TRBJ2-2; TRBD1 matches 8 bases. Germline CDR1 is MNHEY and CDR2 is SMNVEV (reference sequence). The CDR3 is made up of 15 amino acids. The trim removed 8 bases at V and 5 bases at J, leaving 10 bases unmatched.

The CDR3 DNA is TGTGCCTCCAACGGCGGGGGGGGCACCGGGGAGCTGTTTTTT. It is translated as CASNGGGGTGELFF. The J gene is TRBJ2-2, the V gene TRBV2, with 9 positions matching TRBD2. V lost 11 bases to trimming and J lost 4 bases; unmatched junction nucleotides: 8. Germline CDR1 and CDR2: SNHLY and FYNNEI. CDR3 length: 14 amino acids.

This rearrangement joins TRBV7-6 to TRBJ1-1; D is unresolved. V lost 3 bases and J lost 0, with 5 bases in between. The CDR3 length is 13 residues. Germline values: CDR1 SGHVS, CDR2 FNYEAQ. Here the CDR3 reads CASSFEMNTEAFF. The CDR3 coding sequence is TGTGCCAGCAGCTTCGAGATGAACACTGAAGCTTTCTTT.

This sequence joins TRBV7-6 and TRBJ2-3; no clear D. Germline assignment: CDR1 SGHVS and CDR2 FNYEAQ. CDR3 size: 12 residues. Deletions cut 1 base from V and 1 base from J, with 0 bases between. In nucleotides, the CDR3 is TGTGCCAGCAGCTTAGGCACAGATACGCAGTATTTT. This gives the protein CASSLGTDTQYF.

V usage is TRBV11-2 and J usage is TRBJ2-1, with TRBD2 matching 9 bases. The J segment lost 4 bases and the V segment lost 5 bases, leaving 15 bases of the junction unmatched. Germline V gene lookup returns CDR1 SGHAT and CDR2 FQNNGV. This CDR3 has 18 residues. This chain's CDR3 is CASSPTFLLAGNYNEQFF. CDR3 nucleotide sequence: TGTGCCAGCAGCCCAACCTTCCTGCTAGCGGGGAATTACAATGAGCAGTTCTTC.

The chain uses TRBV7-7 and TRBJ2-2; D is unclear. Looked up from germline, CDR1 is SSHAT and CDR2 is FNYEAQ (reference sequence). The CDR3 is 13 amino acids. Trimming cost V 0 bases and J 5 bases, with 4 bases left between them. CDR3 DNA: TGTGCCAGCAGCTTAGCCCCGACCGGGGAGCTGTTTTTT. This encodes CASSLAPTGELFF.

V and J are TRBV30 and TRBJ2-1; no definite D call. This CDR3 is built from 15 residues. V was trimmed by 2 bases and J by 7 bases, leaving 18 bases between them. Germline assignment: CDR1 GTSNPN and CDR2 SVGIG (reference sequence). The DNA of the CDR3 is TGTGCCTGGAGTTCCCTGCGGTATACCTCGAATGAGCAGTTCTTC. It specifies CAWSSLRYTSNEQFF.

The chain couples TRBV5-6 to TRBJ2-7; 10 bases are shared with TRBD1. The CDR3 consists of 15 residues. V gave up 6 bases and J gave up 4 bases; unmatched junction bases: 10. The germline gives CDR1 SGHDT, CDR2 YYEEEE. This CDR3 is CASTSGDRGFYEQYF. CDR3 bases: TGTGCCAGCACCTCGGGGGACAGGGGTTTTTACGAGCAGTACTTC. The complete variable domain, with remaining parts taken from reference TRBV5-6 and TRBJ2-7, reads DAGVTQSPTHLIKTRGQQVTLRCSPKSGHDTVSWYQQALGQGPQFIFQYYEEEERQRGNFPDRFSGHQFPNYSSELNVNALLLGDSALYLCASTSGDRGFYEQYFGPGTRLTVT.

The rearrangement uses TRBV4-1 and TRBJ2-1; D call uncertain. This CDR3 comprises 17 residues. CDR1 is MGHRA, CDR2 YSYEKL, per germline. V lost 0 bases and J lost 0, with 12 bases in between. Written as DNA, the CDR3 is TGCGCCAGCAGCCAAGATTCCCTGGCAAGCTCCTACAATGAGCAGTTCTTC. It specifies CASSQDSLASSYNEQFF.

The V call is TRBV25-1, the J call TRBJ1-6; no reliable D call. V lost 1 base and J 5 bases, leaving 9 bases between the germline ends. The germline gives CDR1 MGHDK, CDR2 SYGVNS. The CDR3 loop spans 15 amino acids. The CDR3 here is CASSEFRGDNSPLHF. The CDR3 coding sequence is TGTGCCAGCAGTGAATTCCGGGGTGATAATTCACCCCTCCACTTT.

This chain uses TRBV11-2 with TRBJ2-2; D is possibly TRBD1 or TRBD2 (5 bases each). The CDR3 is 14 amino acids. CDR1 and CDR2 from the germline V gene are SGHAT and FQNNGV. Trimming stripped 4 bases from V and 5 bases from J, with 11 bases between. The DNA for the CDR3 is TGTGCCAGCAGCTCGGGACGGACGACCGGGGAGCTGTTTTTT. Residues: CASSSGRTTGELFF. Drawing the rest from reference TRBV11-2 and TRBJ2-2, the complete variable domain is EAGVAQSPRYKIIEKRQSVAFWCNPISGHATLYWYQQILGQGPKLLIQFQNNGVVDDSQLPKDRFSAERLKGVDSTLKIQPAKLEDSAVYLCASSSGRTTGELFFGEGSRLTVL.

The rearrangement links TRBV28 to TRBJ1-3; D gene ambiguous. The germline CDR1 and CDR2 sequences are MDHEN and SYDVKM. V was trimmed by 1 base and J by 0 bases, leaving 7 bases between them. CDR3 length: 15 amino acids. Here the CDR3 reads CASSLSGNSGNTIYF. DNA of the CDR3: TGTGCCAGCAGTTTATCTGGGAACTCTGGAAACACCATATATTTT.

This chain links TRBV27 with TRBJ1-5; D not certain. The CDR3 extends over 16 amino acids. Germline V CDR1 and CDR2: MNHEY, SMNVEV (reference sequence). The V end lost 8 bases, the J end lost 0 bases, and 17 bases lay between the germline ends. CDR3 residues: CASSHGNANSNQPQHF. CDR3 DNA: TGTGCCAGCTCACACGGCAATGCTAATAGCAATCAGCCCCAGCATTTT.

The rearrangement joins TRBV19 to TRBJ1-5; the D is unclear. V shed 10 bases and J shed 0 bases, with 22 bases lying between them. CDR3 length: 17 amino acids. Per germline, CDR1 LNHDA and CDR2 SQIVND (reference sequence). The CDR3 nucleotides read TGTGCCACCCCCGATCTAATAGCGACGCATAGCAATCAGCCCCAGCATTTT. It translates to CATPDLIATHSNQPQHF.

The gene calls are TRBV6-6 and TRBJ1-2, with D unclear. The CDR3 is 15 amino acids. Per the germline V gene, CDR1 is MNHNY and CDR2 is SVGAGI (reference sequence). With 2 bases removed from V and 1 base from J, the gap between germline ends came to 11 bases. In DNA, the CDR3 is TGTGCCAGCAGTTACAGTGGGAATTTTAACTATGGCTACACCTTC. Protein: CASSYSGNFNYGYTF.

This clone was seen once. This sequence joins TRBV2 and TRBJ2-5; 7 nucleotides agree with TRBD2. Trimming removed 9 bases from V and 1 base from J; junction bases left unmatched: 2. The germline V gene encodes CDR1 SNHLY and CDR2 FYNNEI. This CDR3 has 12 residues. CDR3 region: CASRLAQETQYF. CDR3 DNA: TGTGCCAGTAGACTAGCCCAAGAGACCCAGTACTTC. Variable domain in full (rest from reference TRBV2 and TRBJ2-5): EPEVTQTPSHQVTQMGQEVILRCVPISNHLYFYWYRQILGQKVEFLVSFYNNEISEKSEIFDDQFSVERPDGSNFTLKIRSTKLEDSAMYFCASRLAQETQYFGPGTRLLVL.

The chain links TRBV5-1 to TRBJ2-7, with 10 bases matching TRBD1. With 5 bases clipped from V and 4 bases from J, the junction kept 6 bases outside the gene matches. There are 14 residues in the CDR3. Germline CDR1 reads SGHRS; CDR2 reads YFSETQ. CDR3 in amino acids: CASRWTGGMYEQYF. As DNA, the CDR3 is TGCGCCAGCAGATGGACAGGGGGTATGTACGAGCAGTACTTC.

This rearrangement joins TRBV6-5 to TRBJ1-3, with D unclear. This CDR3 region has 15 residues. V was trimmed by 6 bases and J by 4 bases, leaving 16 bases between them. In germline, CDR1 is MNHEY, CDR2 SVGAGI. CDR3 sequence (DNA): TGTGCCAGCAGCTCCATGCCGGGCTCAGGAAACACCATATATTTT. This translates into CASSSMPGSGNTIYF.

This chain joins TRBV19 and TRBJ2-2; D uncertain. V lost 2 bases to trimming and J lost 0 bases, with 7 bases between them. Germline CDR1 LNHDA, CDR2 SQIVND (reference sequence). The CDR3 runs 15 residues. This chain's CDR3 is CASSIHSSNTGELFF. CDR3 in DNA: TGTGCCAGTAGTATACATAGTTCGAACACCGGGGAGCTGTTTTTT.

V and J are TRBV7-9 and TRBJ1-4; unclear D gene. The V end lost 0 bases, the J end lost 3 bases, and 11 bases lay between the germline ends. Germline lookup yields CDR1 SEHNR and CDR2 FQNEAQ (reference sequence). The CDR3 consists of 16 residues. CDR3 DNA: TGTGCCAGCAGCTTAGCGTTCGGGAGGGCTAATGAAAAACTGTTTTTT. Its protein product is CASSLAFGRANEKLFF.

The chain recombines TRBV6-6 with TRBJ2-1, with unresolved D. From germline, CDR1 is MNHNY and CDR2 SVGAGI (reference sequence). V was pared by 8 bases and J by 8 bases, with 16 bases between. The CDR3 extends over 13 amino acids. The DNA of the CDR3 is TGTGCCAGCGGACCCGGCGTATTCGATGAGCAGTTCTTC. It is translated as CASGPGVFDEQFF.

A note on this clone: Sequence at one end of the junction differs from germline and may be a read error. This sequence joins TRBV7-2 and TRBJ1-6; no reliable D call. CDR1 is SGHTA, CDR2 FQGNSA, per germline. This CDR3 region has 13 residues. The CDR3 is CASSLEGSSPHYF. The CDR3 DNA reads as TGTGCCAGCAGCTTAGAAGGTAGTTCACCCCACTACTTT. The whole variable domain, remainder taken from reference TRBV7-2 and TRBJ1-6, is GAGVSQSPSNKVTEKGKDVELRCDPISGHTALYWYRQSLGQGLEFLIYFQGNSAPDKSGLPSDRFSAERTGGSVSTLTIQRTQQEDSAVYLCASSLEGSSPHYFGNGTRLTVT.

The gene calls are TRBV10-1 and TRBJ1-1; D gene uncertain. The germline CDR1 and CDR2 sequences are WNHNN and SYGVQD (reference sequence). V was pared by 2 bases and J by 3 bases, with 13 bases between. CDR3 size: 15 residues. The CDR3 DNA reads TGCGCCAGCAGTGAGAATCGGGGATGGGACACTGAAGCTTTCTTT. It translates to CASSENRGWDTEAFF.

This chain links TRBV6-5 with TRBJ2-4, with D perhaps matching TRBD1 (6 bases). Trimming removed 4 bases at V and 5 bases at J, with 15 bases between. Germline CDR1 reads MNHEY; CDR2 reads SVGAGI. CDR3 length: 15 amino acids. CDR3 protein: CASSSIRGGENIQYF. In nucleotides, the CDR3 is TGTGCCAGCAGTTCAATCCGAGGGGGAGAAAACATTCAGTACTTC.

The chain has TRBV19 and TRBJ2-3; D is perhaps TRBD1 (5 bases). The CDR3 loop spans 16 amino acids. V was clipped by 4 bases and J by 5 bases, with 19 bases between them. Germline CDR1 LNHDA, CDR2 SQIVND (reference sequence). CDR3 region: CASSSWGQGAKDTQYF. The CDR3 DNA follows: TGTGCCAGTAGTAGCTGGGGTCAGGGCGCAAAAGATACGCAGTATTTT.

The chain carries TRBV21-1 and TRBJ2-5; the D call of TRBD1 is as the table states it, not checked on the DNA. TRBV21-1 is a pseudogene. The CDR3 is made up of 15 amino acids. The CDR3 DNA reads TGTGCCAGCGGACGGGACATCTCTCCGTCGGAGACCCAGTACTTC. Encoded protein: CASGRDISPSETQYF.

The chain couples TRBV28 to TRBJ1-5, with D maybe TRBD1 (6 bases). Germline CDR1 MDHEN, CDR2 SYDVKM. V was clipped by 1 base and J by 3 bases, with 13 bases between them. This CDR3 has 16 amino acids. As DNA, the CDR3 is TGTGCCAGCAGTTTATATGCAGGGGCCTCCAATCAGCCCCAGCATTTT. It is translated as CASSLYAGASNQPQHF.

The chain couples TRBV28 to TRBJ2-5; perhaps TRBD1 as D (6 bases). V was trimmed by 8 bases and J by 5 bases, leaving 12 bases between them. Germline loops: CDR1 MDHEN, CDR2 SYDVKM. The CDR3 has 12 amino acids. As DNA, the CDR3 is TGTGCCAGCCTGGACAGTCGGGAGACCCAGTACTTC. Translation gives CASLDSRETQYF.

The table lists this clone with a count of one. V and J are TRBV27 and TRBJ1-1; TRBD1 might be the D (5 bases). This CDR3 region has 14 residues. The germline V gene encodes CDR1 MNHEY and CDR2 SMNVEV (reference sequence). With 2 bases removed from V and 1 base from J, the gap between germline ends came to 8 bases. The CDR3: CASSLVRANTEAFF. DNA of the CDR3: TGTGCCAGCAGTTTAGTCAGGGCGAACACTGAAGCTTTCTTT.

V and J are TRBV19 and TRBJ1-1; D unresolved. The V end was cut by 4 bases, the J end by 6 bases, with 18 bases between. Germline V gene sequence: CDR1 LNHDA, CDR2 SQIVND (reference sequence). The CDR3 runs to 15 residues. The CDR3 reads CASSTRTDRWPEAFF. The CDR3 DNA reads as TGTGCCAGTAGTACCCGGACGGACCGATGGCCTGAAGCTTTCTTT.

The V and J genes are TRBV6-1 and TRBJ2-2; D might be TRBD1 (5 bases). The CDR3 has 13 residues. The V gene lost 8 bases and the J gene lost 7 bases, with 14 bases spanning the gap. The germline CDR1 and CDR2 sequences are MNHNS and SASEGT. CDR3 loop: CASPDRIIGELFF. DNA of the CDR3: TGTGCCAGCCCAGACAGAATAATCGGGGAGCTGTTTTTT.